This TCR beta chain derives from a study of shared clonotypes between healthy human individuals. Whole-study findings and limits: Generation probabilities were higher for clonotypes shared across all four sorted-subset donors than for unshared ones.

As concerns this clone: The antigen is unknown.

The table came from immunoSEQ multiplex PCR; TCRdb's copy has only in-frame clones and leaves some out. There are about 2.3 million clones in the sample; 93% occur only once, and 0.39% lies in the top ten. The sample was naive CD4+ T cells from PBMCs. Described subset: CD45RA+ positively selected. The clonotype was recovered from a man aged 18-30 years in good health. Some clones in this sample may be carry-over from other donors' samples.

The CDR3 coding sequence is TGTGCCAGCAACCTACAGAATAGCAATCAGCCCCAGCATTTT. Protein: CASNLQNSNQPQHF. The chain employs TRBV5-6 and TRBJ1-5; D gene ambiguous. The V gene's germline CDR1 is SGHDT and CDR2 YYEEEE. V was shortened by 6 bases and J by 0 bases, with 10 bases between the two germline ends. The CDR3 contains 14 residues.